Below are 29 T cell receptor beta chains sequenced from a single sample in a study of cytomegalovirus exposure and HLA in healthy donors. The PCR contained 60 Vbeta and 13 Jbeta primers. Only in-frame clones appear in the TCRdb table, and some are missing; sequencing was by immunoSEQ multiplex PCR. The profile shows some 200,000 clones, about 80% of them singletons. Sequencing used PBMCs. These TCRs come from a woman in her twenties or thirties in good health and CMV-seropositive.

This clone has just one count. J is TRBJ1-6 and V is TRBV28, with TRBD1 matching 8 bases. Looked up from germline, CDR1 is MDHEN and CDR2 is SYDVKM. The CDR3 contains 14 residues. The trim removed 4 bases at V and 10 bases at J, leaving 6 bases unmatched. The CDR3 here is CASSSTGENSPLHF. The CDR3 DNA is TGTGCCAGCAGTTCGACAGGGGAAAACTCACCCCTCCACTTT.

The chain has TRBV28 and TRBJ1-1; perhaps TRBD1 as D (5 bases). Germline V gene sequence: CDR1 MDHEN, CDR2 SYDVKM. V was trimmed by 2 bases and J by 2 bases, leaving 9 bases between them. The CDR3 is 14 residues long. The CDR3 here is CASSLIQANTEAFF. The CDR3 DNA follows: TGTGCCAGCAGTTTAATACAGGCCAACACTGAAGCTTTCTTT.

This chain uses TRBV27 with TRBJ1-1; D is possibly TRBD1 (5 bases). Germline V lookup: CDR1 MNHEY, CDR2 SMNVEV (reference sequence). CDR3 size: 15 residues. The V end was cut by 6 bases, the J end by 5 bases, with 19 bases between. The CDR3, as DNA: TGTGCCAGCAGCCTGCAGGGTCCGTCTTGGACTGAAGCTTTCTTT. This codes for CASSLQGPSWTEAFF.

The rearrangement joins TRBV21-1 to TRBJ1-1; the D call of TRBD1 is as the table states it, not checked on the DNA. TRBV21-1 is reported as a pseudogene. The CDR3 is made up of 18 amino acids. The CDR3 DNA reads as TGTGCCAGCAGTTCCCGGACAGGGACCTCTATTTTGAACACTGAAGCTTTCTTT. This encodes CASSSRTGTSILNTEAFF.

The chain has TRBV11-2 and TRBJ2-5; the D gene is possibly TRBD2 (6 bases). CDR1 is SGHAT, CDR2 FQNNGV, per germline. V lost 1 base, J lost 5 bases, and 8 bases lay in between. This CDR3 spans 13 amino acids. In DNA form, the CDR3 reads TGTGCCAGCAGCTTAGGGGGGACTGAGACCCAGTACTTC. Protein product: CASSLGGTETQYF.

In nucleotides, the CDR3 is TGCGCCAGCAGCCGAGACCTTGGACAGGGGGACGAGCAGTACTTC. Its translation is CASSRDLGQGDEQYF. The chain has TRBV4-3 and TRBJ2-7, with 10 nucleotides matching TRBD1. The germline gives CDR1 LGHNA, CDR2 YSLEER. The CDR3 length is 15 residues. The V gene end was trimmed by 4 bases and the J gene end by 5 bases; junction bases not matched to a gene: 8.

About this clone itself: Other nucleotide sequences from this sample produce the same CDR3. J is TRBJ1-4 and V is TRBV2, with unresolved D. The ends were cut back, 5 bases at V and 8 bases at J, with 9 bases in the middle. Germline CDR1 reads SNHLY; CDR2 reads FYNNEI. The CDR3 runs 12 residues. The CDR3 nucleotides read TGTGCCAGCAGTCTCGAGGGAGAAAAACTGTTTTTT. It specifies CASSLEGEKLFF.

This clone was counted only a few times. The rearrangement links TRBV18 to TRBJ2-5, with D perhaps TRBD2 (6 bases). This CDR3 region has 14 residues. Germline V lookup: CDR1 KGHSH, CDR2 LQKENI. V was shortened by 3 bases and J by 9 bases, with 17 bases between the two germline ends. As DNA, the CDR3 is TGTGCCAGCTCACCGGATCAGACCGGGGGACCCCAGTACTTC. This codes for CASSPDQTGGPQYF.

This clone is a singleton in its sample. This chain connects TRBV5-4 to TRBJ2-1, with TRBD1 matching 7 bases. The CDR3 covers 14 residues. Unmatched junction bases numbered 8, after V lost 2 bases and J lost 9 bases. CDR1 and CDR2 from the germline V gene are SGHNT and YYREEE (reference sequence). DNA of the CDR3: TGTGCCAGCAGCTTACCGGGACAGCCGGGTGAGCAGTTCTTC. Its protein is CASSLPGQPGEQFF.

The rearrangement uses TRBV15 and TRBJ1-1, with D possibly matching TRBD1 (5 bases). V lost 5 bases to trimming and J lost 3 bases, with 16 bases between them. Germline V lookup: CDR1 LNHNV, CDR2 YYDKDF (reference sequence). This CDR3 comprises 15 residues. The CDR3 nucleotides read TGTGCCACCAGCCCTTGGGGGGTTGGGGACACTGAAGCTTTCTTT. Its translation is CATSPWGVGDTEAFF.

The chain carries TRBV5-5 and TRBJ1-5; tentatively, D is TRBD1 (5 bases). The CDR3 extends over 13 amino acids. Looked up from germline, CDR1 is SGHKS and CDR2 is YYEKEE (reference sequence). V was pared by 5 bases and J by 5 bases, with 11 bases between. DNA for the CDR3: TGTGCCAGCAGTTCGACAGAGTATCAGCCCCAGCATTTT. This sequence encodes CASSSTEYQPQHF.

The chain carries TRBV10-3 and TRBJ1-1; D is uncertain. CDR3 length equals 16 residues. Germline CDR1 ENHRY, CDR2 SYGVKD. The V end was cut by 6 bases, the J end by 6 bases, with 23 bases between. The CDR3 nucleotides are TGTGCCATCAGCGATTCACGGGAAGTGGGAAACTCTGAAGCTTTCTTT. It codes for CAISDSREVGNSEAFF.

This clone was recorded a few times. The chain links TRBV28 to TRBJ1-1, with D maybe TRBD1 (6 bases). CDR1 is MDHEN, CDR2 SYDVKM, per germline. This CDR3 has 13 residues. Trimming removed 6 bases at V and 6 bases at J, with 14 bases between. CDR3: CASSLQGRAEAFF. CDR3 nucleotides: TGTGCCAGCAGCCTACAGGGTCGCGCTGAAGCTTTCTTT.

The chain has TRBV4-3 and TRBJ2-2; 7 bases are a match to TRBD2. V dropped 0 bases and J dropped 0; count of bases not matched to a gene: 4. Germline lookup yields CDR1 LGHNA and CDR2 YSLEER. This CDR3 spans 17 amino acids. The CDR3 loop is CASSQEWGLTNTGELFF. DNA for the CDR3: TGCGCCAGCAGCCAAGAGTGGGGACTAACGAACACCGGGGAGCTGTTTTTT.

The gene calls are TRBV9 and TRBJ1-3; D is unclear. The CDR3 runs to 17 residues. Germline V lookup: CDR1 SGDLS, CDR2 YYNGEE. Trimming removed 1 base at V and 4 bases at J, with 18 bases between. As DNA, the CDR3 is TGTGCCAGCAGCGTAACCGACTCTGCGGGAATCGGAAACACCATATATTTT. Residues: CASSVTDSAGIGNTIYF.

The chain uses TRBV30 and TRBJ1-1, with TRBD1 as a possible D gene (5 bases). Per germline, CDR1 GTSNPN and CDR2 SVGIG (reference sequence). The CDR3 length is 16 residues. Deletions cut 2 bases from V and 2 bases from J, with 18 bases between. The CDR3 protein is CAWSLSAGMLNTEAFF. For the CDR3, the DNA is TGTGCCTGGAGTTTGAGCGCAGGGATGCTTAACACTGAAGCTTTCTTT.

J is TRBJ2-7 and V is TRBV5-1; maybe TRBD1 (6 bases). The CDR3 has 14 residues. Germline CDR1 and CDR2: SGHRS and YFSETQ. V lost 0 bases and J 2 bases, leaving 9 bases between the germline ends. CDR3 sequence (DNA): TGCGCCAGCAGCTTGGGAGGGACACCCTACGAGCAGTACTTC. Translation: CASSLGGTPYEQYF.

This clone has more than one count but fewer than ten. The chain is built from TRBV7-9 and TRBJ2-7; TRBD1 aligns across 7 bases. Trimming removed 5 bases from V and 0 bases from J; junction bases left unmatched: 7. The CDR3 contains 15 residues. CDR1 is SEHNR and CDR2 is FQNEAQ in the germline V gene (reference sequence). Here the CDR3 reads CASSPEQGSSYEQYF. CDR3 nucleotide sequence: TGTGCCAGCAGCCCCGAACAGGGGTCCTCCTACGAGCAGTACTTC.

The chain is built from TRBV5-1 and TRBJ2-3; D gene unclear. Germline V gene sequence: CDR1 SGHRS, CDR2 YFSETQ. CDR3 length: 15 residues. Trimming cost V 0 bases and J 8 bases, with 16 bases left between them. The CDR3 coding sequence is TGCGCCAGCAGCTTGGTAACAGCCACAGATGGTACGCAGTATTTT. This gives the protein CASSLVTATDGTQYF.

The rearrangement links TRBV28 to TRBJ2-7; 8 bases align to TRBD1. This CDR3 comprises 16 residues. Germline CDR1 is MDHEN and CDR2 is SYDVKM. The V gene end was trimmed by 5 bases and the J gene end by 2 bases; junction bases not matched to a gene: 11. In DNA, the CDR3 is TGTGCCAGCAGTCCGGACAGGGTCCTCGGGGCCTACGAGCAGTACTTC. This translates into CASSPDRVLGAYEQYF.

The CDR3 region has the DNA TGTGCCAGCAGCCGGACTAGCGGGTGGTTCAATGAGCAGTTCTTC. Amino acids: CASSRTSGWFNEQFF. The rearrangement links TRBV7-6 to TRBJ2-1; 11 bases align to TRBD2. Germline lookup yields CDR1 SGHVS and CDR2 FNYEAQ. J was trimmed by 6 bases and V by 5 bases; bases with no gene match: 6. CDR3 length: 15 amino acids.

The chain has TRBV28 and TRBJ2-7; 10 bases agree with TRBD1. The germline V gene has CDR1 MDHEN and CDR2 SYDVKM. V lost 5 bases, J lost 4 bases, and 11 bases stayed unmatched. The CDR3 loop spans 16 amino acids. CDR3 amino acids: CASSLATGTGEYEQYF. The CDR3 coding sequence is TGTGCCAGCAGTCTAGCAACCGGGACAGGGGAGTACGAGCAGTACTTC.

The V and J genes are TRBV7-2 and TRBJ2-7; D may be TRBD1 (6 bases). Germline CDR1 is SGHTA and CDR2 is FQGNSA. The CDR3 extends over 15 amino acids. Trimming pared 1 base from V and 3 bases from J, leaving 13 bases between. CDR3 residues: CASSLVAGVDYEQYF. As DNA, the CDR3 is TGTGCCAGCAGCTTAGTGGCAGGGGTTGACTACGAGCAGTACTTC.

The CDR3 nucleotides are TGTGCCAGCAGTTTATTAGGTACAGGGACCCTCTACGAGCAGTACTTC. It specifies CASSLLGTGTLYEQYF. The rearrangement joins TRBV27 to TRBJ2-7; D might be TRBD1 (6 bases). The ends were cut back, 1 base at V and 3 bases at J, with 16 bases in the middle. The CDR3 is 16 residues long. The V gene's germline CDR1 is MNHEY and CDR2 SMNVEV (reference sequence).

The genes are TRBV6-1 and TRBJ1-5; D is undetermined. CDR1 and CDR2 from the germline V gene are MNHNS and SASEGT. This CDR3 is 14 amino acids long. V lost 1 base and J 0 bases, leaving 4 bases between the germline ends. As DNA, the CDR3 is TGTGCCAGCAGTGAAGGACTTAGCAATCAGCCCCAGCATTTT. It is translated as CASSEGLSNQPQHF.

V is TRBV19 and J is TRBJ2-7; D ambiguous. Germline-derived CDR1 and CDR2 are LNHDA and SQIVND (reference sequence). The CDR3 extends over 14 amino acids. V was clipped by 3 bases and J by 1 base, with 10 bases between them. The CDR3 loop is CASSILGGSYEQYF. The CDR3 nucleotides are TGTGCCAGTAGTATTTTAGGCGGTTCCTACGAGCAGTACTTC.

This sequence joins TRBV28 and TRBJ1-6; a weak D match, TRBD1 (5 bases). The CDR3 has 16 amino acids. Trimming took 7 bases from V and 7 from J, leaving 20 bases between them. CDR1 is MDHEN, CDR2 SYDVKM, per germline. The CDR3 is CASTLGGIRPNSPLHF. As DNA, the CDR3 is TGTGCCAGCACCTTGGGGGGAATCCGGCCAAATTCACCCCTCCACTTT. The entire variable domain, with the rest obtained from reference TRBV28 and TRBJ1-6, is as follows: DVKVTQSSRYLVKRTGEKVFLECVQDMDHENMFWYRQDPGLGLRLIYFSYDVKMKEKGDIPEGYSVSREKKERFSLILESASTNQTSMYLCASTLGGIRPNSPLHFGNGTRLTVT.

This clone was observed a few times. The CDR3 is CASSAGGQTNYGYTF. Here the CDR3 DNA reads TGTGCCAGCAGCGCGGGAGGACAGACTAACTATGGCTACACCTTC. The J gene is TRBJ1-2, the V gene TRBV9; D perhaps matches TRBD1 (6 bases). Between the trimmed V and J ends, which lost 3 bases and 0 bases, there was a span of 12 bases. Germline V gene data show CDR1 as SGDLS and CDR2 as YYNGEE. The CDR3 spans 15 residues.

This clone has only one observation. The chain links TRBV7-9 to TRBJ2-7, with D possibly TRBD2 on 6 matching bases. Germline-derived CDR1 and CDR2 are SEHNR and FQNEAQ (reference sequence). This CDR3 comprises 13 residues. V was clipped by 4 bases and J by 4 bases, with 11 bases between them. CDR3 nucleotide sequence: TGTGCCAGCAGCTCTGGGGGGTTTTACGAGCAGTACTTC. Amino acid sequence: CASSSGGFYEQYF. Complete variable domain (other parts from reference TRBV7-9 and TRBJ2-7): DTGVSQNPRHKITKRGQNVTFRCDPISEHNRLYWYRQTLGQGPEFLTYFQNEAQLEKSRLLSDRFSAERPKGSFSTLEIQRTEQGDSAMYLCASSSGGFYEQYFGPGTRLTVT.